This T cell receptor (beta chain) was identified during a study of Graves' ophthalmopathy and Graves' hyperthyroidism. Overall study context: At initial diagnosis, peripheral blood was obtained, and this preceded any treatment.

Transcripts of RNA were the source for amplifying TCR beta CDR3 regions. First-round RT-PCR relied on HTBI primers, and a second-round multiplex PCR came next. TCRdb reanalysed the multiplex PCR reads using MiXCR and keeps one entry per CDR3 protein. The repertoire holds roughly 60,000 distinct CDR3 sequences, approximately 50% seen once, with roughly 4.7% in the top ten. This clonotype has at least ten counts. CDR3 size: 15 residues. CDR1 is WNHNN and CDR2 is SYGVQD in the germline V gene (reference sequence). Trimming left V 3 bases short and J 7 bases short, with 16 bases between. The diagnosis combined clinical symptoms, thyroxine, TRAb, thyroid ultrasound and orbital computed tomography scans. The source of the PBMCs was about 10 ml of fresh peripheral blood.

The chain links TRBV10-1 to TRBJ2-1; D remains unclear. The receptor was isolated from an adult woman with Graves' ophthalmopathy. Sequenced: peripheral blood. As DNA, the CDR3 is TGCGCCAGCAGTGAATCACCGAGGTTGGAGAATGAGCAGTTCTTC. As protein: CASSESPRLENEQFF.